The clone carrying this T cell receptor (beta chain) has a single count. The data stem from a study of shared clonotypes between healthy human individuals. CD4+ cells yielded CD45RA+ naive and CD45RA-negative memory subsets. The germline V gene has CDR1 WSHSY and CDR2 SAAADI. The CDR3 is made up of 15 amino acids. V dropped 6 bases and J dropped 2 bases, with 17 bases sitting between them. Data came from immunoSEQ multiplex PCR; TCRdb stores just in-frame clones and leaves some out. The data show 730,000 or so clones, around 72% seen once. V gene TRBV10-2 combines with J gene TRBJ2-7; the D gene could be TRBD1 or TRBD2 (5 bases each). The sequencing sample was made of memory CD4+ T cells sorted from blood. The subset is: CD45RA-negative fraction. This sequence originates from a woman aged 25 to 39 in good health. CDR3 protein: CASSFEGRLTYEQYF. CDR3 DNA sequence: TGCGCCAGCAGCTTCGAGGGGCGGCTGACCTACGAGCAGTACTTC.